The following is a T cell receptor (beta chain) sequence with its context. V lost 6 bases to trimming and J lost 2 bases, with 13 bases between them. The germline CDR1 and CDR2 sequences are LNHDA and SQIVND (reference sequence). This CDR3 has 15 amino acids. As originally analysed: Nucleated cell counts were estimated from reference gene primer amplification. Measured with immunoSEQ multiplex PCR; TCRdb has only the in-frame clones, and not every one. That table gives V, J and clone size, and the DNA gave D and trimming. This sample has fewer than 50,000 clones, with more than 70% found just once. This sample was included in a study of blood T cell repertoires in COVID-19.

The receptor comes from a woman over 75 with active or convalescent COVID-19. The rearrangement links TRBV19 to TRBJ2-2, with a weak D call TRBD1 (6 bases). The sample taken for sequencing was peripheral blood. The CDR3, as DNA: TGTGCCAGTAGCCCCGGACAGACTAACACCGGGGAGCTGTTTTTT. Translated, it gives CASSPGQTNTGELFF.